The 24 T cell receptor beta chains reported below all come from one sample, sequenced in a study of CD8 T cells in ankylosing spondylitis. TCRdb reprocessed the 5' RACE reads with MiXCR, giving one entry per CDR3 protein. The table has some 250,000 distinct CDR3 sequences, roughly 8.6% seen once. Specimen: blood, either unsorted or a sorted T cell fraction (not recorded which). These receptors were collected from a male donor with ankylosing spondylitis or in good health (not recorded which).

This clonotype was seen repeatedly, ten times or more. CDR3 DNA: TGCAGCGTTGGGGACAGGGCCACCGGGGAGCTGTTTTTT. This gives the protein CSVGDRATGELFF. The chain employs TRBV29-1 and TRBJ2-2; 9 bases fit TRBD1. The CDR3 contains 13 residues. The V gene's germline CDR1 is SQVTM and CDR2 ANQGSEA. V lost 4 bases, J lost 4 bases, and 1 base stayed unmatched.

V and J are TRBV19 and TRBJ1-2, with D perhaps TRBD1 (5 bases). Germline V gene sequence: CDR1 LNHDA, CDR2 SQIVND (reference sequence). This CDR3 contains 15 residues. V was trimmed by 5 bases and J by 4 bases, leaving 17 bases between them. The CDR3, as DNA: TGTGCCAGTAGTGCCGGGTGGGACGGTAGCTATGGCTACACCTTC. It codes for CASSAGWDGSYGYTF.

In its sample, this clonotype was seen many times. The chain uses TRBV6-2 or TRBV6-3 and TRBJ2-7, with TRBD2 identical over 8 bases. In germline, CDR1 is MNHEY, CDR2 SVGEGT. The ends lost 0 bases at V and 0 bases at J; junction bases unmatched: 10. This CDR3 is 18 amino acids long. CDR3 sequence: CASSYSLGREAHSYEQYF. Here the CDR3 DNA reads TGTGCCAGCAGTTACTCCCTGGGGCGGGAGGCCCACTCCTACGAGCAGTACTTC.

In its sample, this clonotype was seen many times. This rearrangement joins TRBV9 to TRBJ2-1; the match to TRBD1 covers 7 bases. The V gene's germline CDR1 is SGDLS and CDR2 YYNGEE. This CDR3 region has 14 residues. Unmatched junction bases numbered 8, after V lost 4 bases and J lost 7 bases. CDR3 bases: TGTGCCAGCAGCCCCGGACAGGCGAGGAATGAGCAGTTCTTC. Amino acids: CASSPGQARNEQFF.

This clonotype was counted many times. The J gene is TRBJ2-7, the V gene TRBV12-3 or TRBV12-4; 10 bases are a match to TRBD2. The CDR3 is 14 amino acids. V was pared by 5 bases and J by 3 bases, with 4 bases of the junction left unmatched. CDR3 coding DNA: TGTGCCAGCAGTCAGACTAGCGGGTACTACGAGCAGTACTTC. Translating gives CASSQTSGYYEQYF.

There are many counts of this clonotype. The rearrangement uses TRBV20-1 and TRBJ1-2; no clear D. V was shortened by 0 bases and J by 0 bases, with 11 bases between the two germline ends. Germline V gene data show CDR1 as DFQATT and CDR2 as SNEGSKA (reference sequence). This CDR3 is 15 amino acids long. CDR3: CSARDTESTNYGYTF. CDR3 DNA: TGCAGTGCTAGAGATACGGAATCTACTAACTATGGCTACACCTTC.

This clonotype was counted ten times or more. The rearrangement uses TRBV6-2 or TRBV6-3 and TRBJ2-3, with unresolved D. This CDR3 comprises 11 residues. Trimming took 7 bases from V and 3 from J, leaving 5 bases between them. The germline gives CDR1 MNHEY, CDR2 SVGEGT. The CDR3 DNA reads TGTGCCAGCACCCAAACAGATACGCAGTATTTT. Residues: CASTQTDTQYF.

Ten or more counts support this clonotype. This CDR3 is CASSLARAEISYEQYF. In DNA, the CDR3 is TGTGCCAGCAGCTTAGCGCGGGCAGAAATCTCCTACGAGCAGTACTTC. The V and J genes are TRBV7-8 and TRBJ2-7; possible D gene TRBD2, 5 bases. The germline V gene encodes CDR1 SGHVS and CDR2 FQNEAQ. The V and J ends lost 0 bases and 0 bases respectively, with 12 bases between them. This CDR3 comprises 16 residues.

Many counts were recorded for this clonotype. The gene calls are TRBV7-2 and TRBJ1-1, with a possible D match to TRBD1 (6 bases). Germline-derived CDR1 and CDR2 are SGHTA and FQGNSA. The V and J ends lost 5 bases and 4 bases respectively, with 14 bases between them. The CDR3 runs 14 residues. The CDR3 DNA is TGTGCCAGCAGCCCTAGGGGGTGGGGCACTGAAGCTTTCTTT. This sequence encodes CASSPRGWGTEAFF.

This clonotype was seen repeatedly, ten times or more. This sequence joins TRBV6-4 and TRBJ2-1; 10 bases fit TRBD2. Germline V gene sequence: CDR1 MRHNA, CDR2 SNTAGT. Losses at the gene ends were 6 bases for V and 6 bases for J; bases not matched to a gene: 8. This CDR3 has 15 amino acids. In DNA form, the CDR3 reads TGTGCCAGCAGAAACCTAGCGGGAGTGGGCAATGAGCAGTTCTTC. This encodes CASRNLAGVGNEQFF.

This chain connects TRBV5-1 to TRBJ1-1; the match to TRBD1 covers 9 bases. J lost 1 base, V lost 2 bases, and 6 bases had no gene match. CDR3 length: 16 amino acids. Germline V gene sequence: CDR1 SGHRS, CDR2 YFSETQ. CDR3: CASSFSGQGRNTEAFF. In DNA, the CDR3 is TGCGCCAGCAGCTTTAGCGGACAGGGGAGGAACACTGAAGCTTTCTTT. Looking up the rest from reference TRBV5-1 and TRBJ1-1 gives the full variable domain: KAGVTQTPRYLIKTRGQQVTLSCSPISGHRSVSWYQQTPGQGLQFLFEYFSETQRNKGNFPGRFSGRQFSNSRSEMNVSTLELGDSALYLCASSFSGQGRNTEAFFGQGTRLTVV.

This chain connects TRBV5-1 to TRBJ1-1; D call uncertain. V lost 6 bases, J lost 0 bases, and 12 bases lay in between. In germline, CDR1 is SGHRS, CDR2 YFSETQ. The CDR3 consists of 14 residues. DNA of the CDR3: TGCGCCAGCACCGAGTCAGACATGAACACTGAAGCTTTCTTT. Translation gives CASTESDMNTEAFF.

This clonotype was observed many times. The chain uses TRBV7-2 and TRBJ2-7; no clear D. This CDR3 is built from 13 residues. Germline V gives CDR1 SGHTA, CDR2 FQGNSA. V was pared by 0 bases and J by 5 bases, with 8 bases between. The CDR3 protein is CASSLARGNEQYF. The CDR3 region has the DNA TGTGCCAGCAGCTTAGCGCGTGGAAACGAGCAGTACTTC.

This chain joins TRBV7-2 and TRBJ2-3; unclear D gene. Germline CDR1 and CDR2: SGHTA and FQGNSA. This CDR3 is 14 amino acids long. V was clipped by 0 bases and J by 4 bases, with 8 bases between them. For the CDR3, the DNA is TGTGCCAGCAGCTTAGCGCAGGTAGCAGATACGCAGTATTTT. Encoded protein: CASSLAQVADTQYF.

The table lists this clonotype with many counts. This chain uses TRBV6-1 with TRBJ2-1, with no clear D. Between the trimmed V and J ends, which lost 6 bases and 6 bases, there was a span of 21 bases. Germline loops: CDR1 MNHNS, CDR2 SASEGT. CDR3 length: 16 residues. As DNA, the CDR3 is TGTGCCAGCAGAGATATTGGACGGAGCTGGCCCAATGAGCAGTTCTTC. It yields the protein CASRDIGRSWPNEQFF.

In its sample, this clonotype was seen many times. The V gene is TRBV7-8, the J gene TRBJ2-3, with D unclear. Germline CDR1 SGHVS, CDR2 FQNEAQ. There are 14 residues in the CDR3. With 5 bases removed from V and 11 bases from J, the gap between germline ends came to 20 bases. Here the CDR3 DNA reads TGTGCCAGCAGCAGCTTAGTAGCACTTTTAAAGCAGTATTTT. Amino acid sequence: CASSSLVALLKQYF.

This clonotype was found many times. The rearrangement links TRBV9 to TRBJ2-6; D not certain. With 4 bases removed from V and 0 bases from J, the gap between germline ends came to 14 bases. Germline loops: CDR1 SGDLS, CDR2 YYNGEE. The CDR3 extends over 17 amino acids. The CDR3 nucleotides read TGTGCCAGCAGCTACGGGCCCCTCAACTCTGGGGCCAACGTCCTGACTTTC. Translating gives CASSYGPLNSGANVLTF.

At least ten counts were recorded for this clonotype. This chain joins TRBV19 and TRBJ1-1; D remains ambiguous. The CDR3 loop spans 12 amino acids. V was cut by 6 bases and J by 1 base, with 6 bases left in between. The germline gives CDR1 LNHDA, CDR2 SQIVND (reference sequence). CDR3 loop: CASREGNTEAFF. The CDR3 coding sequence is TGTGCCAGTAGGGAGGGGAACACTGAAGCTTTCTTT.

This clonotype was seen many times. This sequence joins TRBV25-1 and TRBJ1-4, with D uncertain. This CDR3 contains 12 residues. Trimming took off 8 bases at V and 7 bases at J, with 11 bases between the two ends. Germline CDR1 reads MGHDK; CDR2 reads SYGVNS. The CDR3 nucleotides read TGTGCCAGCGCGGGGTCTGGTGAAAAACTGTTTTTT. The encoded protein is CASAGSGEKLFF.

In its sample, this clonotype was seen many times. The chain carries TRBV7-2 and TRBJ1-3, with D hard to call. The V end was cut by 5 bases, the J end by 0 bases, with 11 bases between. Germline V gives CDR1 SGHTA, CDR2 FQGNSA. The CDR3 extends over 15 amino acids. The CDR3 sequence: CASSLPRGSGNTIYF. The CDR3 DNA follows: TGTGCCAGCAGCCTCCCCCGGGGCTCTGGAAACACCATATATTTT.

The sample holds many counts of this clonotype. The V gene is TRBV20-1, the J gene TRBJ2-1; no reliable D call. Germline assignment: CDR1 DFQATT and CDR2 SNEGSKA (reference sequence). Trimming left V 6 bases short and J 4 bases short, with 19 bases between. The CDR3 is made up of 15 amino acids. Written as DNA, the CDR3 is TGCAGTGCGGGATCCTCTTTTGGGTCTTACAATGAGCAGTTCTTC. Its protein is CSAGSSFGSYNEQFF.

This clonotype was picked up a small number of times. The V and J genes are TRBV16 and TRBJ1-3; TRBD1 is a possible D gene (6 bases). Trimming shortened V by 4 bases and J by 4 bases, and 17 bases separated the two germline ends. The germline gives CDR1 KGHSY, CDR2 FQNENV. The length of the CDR3 is 16 residues. DNA of the CDR3: TGTGCCAGCAGCCCTGCGAGCGGGACAAGCGGAAACACCATATATTTT. It yields the protein CASSPASGTSGNTIYF.

The chain uses TRBV4-3 and TRBJ2-7, with 7 bases aligning to TRBD1. The trim removed 3 bases at V and 5 bases at J, leaving 4 bases unmatched. The CDR3 covers 13 residues. In germline, CDR1 is LGHNA, CDR2 YSLEER. The CDR3 here is CASSQTGFDEQYF. In DNA form, the CDR3 reads TGCGCCAGCAGCCAGACAGGGTTCGACGAGCAGTACTTC.

This clonotype has more than one count but fewer than ten. This sequence joins TRBV19 and TRBJ2-2; D may be TRBD2 (5 bases). V gave up 5 bases and J gave up 3 bases, with 16 bases separating them. The germline V gene encodes CDR1 LNHDA and CDR2 SQIVND (reference sequence). The length of the CDR3 is 16 residues. CDR3 nucleotide sequence: TGTGCCAGTAGTTTGGGAGAGGGCAGATACACCGGGGAGCTGTTTTTT. It yields the protein CASSLGEGRYTGELFF.